The entry that follows covers one T cell receptor (beta chain) sequence. Its antigen remains unidentified. TCRdb's copy holds only in-frame clones and misses some; the assay was immunoSEQ multiplex PCR. The sample holds about 30,000 clones; more than 75% are singletons and the top ten take around 2%. The data derive from a study of STAT5B mutations in CD4+ large granular lymphocyte leukemia. Study-wide findings and caveats: Main leukemic clonotypes were patient-specific, but approximately 27% appeared at low frequency elsewhere.

This CDR3 has 15 residues. With 6 bases clipped from V and 5 bases from J, the junction kept 6 bases outside the gene matches. CDR1 MNHEY and CDR2 SVGAGI come from the germline V gene. The receptor's source is a human donor in good health. The chain recombines TRBV6-5 with TRBJ2-1; 11 bases are shared with TRBD1. Source material: CD4+ T cells from blood buffy coats. The CDR3 sequence: CASSTGTGGHNEQFF. In DNA form, the CDR3 reads TGTGCCAGCAGCACCGGGACAGGGGGACACAATGAGCAGTTCTTC.